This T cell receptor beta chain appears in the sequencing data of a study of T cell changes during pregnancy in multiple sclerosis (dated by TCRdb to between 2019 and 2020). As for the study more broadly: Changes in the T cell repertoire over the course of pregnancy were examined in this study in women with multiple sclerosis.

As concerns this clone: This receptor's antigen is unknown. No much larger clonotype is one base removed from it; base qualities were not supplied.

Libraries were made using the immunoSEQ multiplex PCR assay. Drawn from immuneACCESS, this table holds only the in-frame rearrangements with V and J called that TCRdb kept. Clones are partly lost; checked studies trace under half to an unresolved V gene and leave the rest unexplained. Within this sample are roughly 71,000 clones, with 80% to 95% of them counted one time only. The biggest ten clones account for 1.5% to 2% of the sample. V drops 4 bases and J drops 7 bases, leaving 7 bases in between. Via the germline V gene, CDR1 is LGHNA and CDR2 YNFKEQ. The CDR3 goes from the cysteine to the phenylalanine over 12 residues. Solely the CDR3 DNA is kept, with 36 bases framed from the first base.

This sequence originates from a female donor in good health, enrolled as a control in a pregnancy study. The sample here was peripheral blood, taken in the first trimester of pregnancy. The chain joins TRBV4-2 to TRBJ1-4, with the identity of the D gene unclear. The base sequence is TGTGCCAGCAGCCCTTCAGGTGAAAAACTGTTTTTT. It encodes CASSPSGEKLFF.